This T cell receptor beta chain was captured in a study of cytomegalovirus exposure and HLA in healthy donors. The V end lost 4 bases, the J end lost 3 bases, and 15 bases lay between the germline ends. The CDR3 consists of 15 residues. Germline V gene lookup returns CDR1 LNHDA and CDR2 SQIVND (reference sequence). In the PCR, 60 Vbeta and 13 Jbeta primers were used. In the original analysis: Counted up in a later analysis, unique TCR beta chains came to some 72 million, with around 9.9 million shared. Clones were sequenced by immunoSEQ multiplex PCR, and TCRdb holds only the in-frame ones, with some missing. D and trimming were read from the DNA, whereas the V and J calls and clone size are those reported in that table. The sample includes around 80,000 clones, approximately 65% of them seen just once.

J is TRBJ1-1 and V is TRBV19, with D possibly TRBD1 on 6 matching bases. This clonotype was obtained from a male donor in good health and CMV-seropositive. Sequencing was done on a sample of PBMCs. The CDR3 region has the DNA TGTGCCAGTAGTAATCGAGGGGGGGGAGACACTGAAGCTTTCTTT. Its protein is CASSNRGGGDTEAFF.